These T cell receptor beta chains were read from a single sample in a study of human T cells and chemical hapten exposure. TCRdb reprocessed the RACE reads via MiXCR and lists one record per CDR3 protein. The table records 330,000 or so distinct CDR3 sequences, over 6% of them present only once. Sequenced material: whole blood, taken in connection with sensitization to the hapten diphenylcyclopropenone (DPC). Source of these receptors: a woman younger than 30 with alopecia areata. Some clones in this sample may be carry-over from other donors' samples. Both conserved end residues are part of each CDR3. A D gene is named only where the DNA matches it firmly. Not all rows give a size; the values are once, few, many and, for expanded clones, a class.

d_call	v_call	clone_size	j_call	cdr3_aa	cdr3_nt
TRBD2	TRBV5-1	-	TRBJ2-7	CASSSGGGAYEQYF	TGCGCCAGCAGCTCCGGGGGGGGCGCCTACGAGCAGTACTTC
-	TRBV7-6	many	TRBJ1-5	CASSLFPRGSNQPQHF	TGTGCCAGCAGCCTGTTCCCCAGGGGAAGCAATCAGCCCCAGCATTTT
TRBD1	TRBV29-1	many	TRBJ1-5	CSVVDQGGNQPQHF	TGCAGCGTCGTCGATCAGGGGGGCAATCAGCCCCAGCATTTT
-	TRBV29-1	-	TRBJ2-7	CSVGGIGTFLYEQYF	TGCAGCGTTGGAGGGATCGGGACGTTCCTGTACGAGCAGTACTTC
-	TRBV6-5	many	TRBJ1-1	CASSYSASLNTEAFF	TGTGCCAGCAGTTACTCGGCCAGCTTGAACACTGAAGCTTTCTTT
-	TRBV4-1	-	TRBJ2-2	CASRPLDAGIGELFF	TGCGCCAGCAGACCTTTGGACGCGGGAATCGGGGAGCTGTTTTTT
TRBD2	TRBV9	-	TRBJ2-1	CASSVDGLAGAGEQFF	TGTGCCAGCAGCGTTGACGGACTAGCGGGGGCGGGTGAGCAGTTCTTC
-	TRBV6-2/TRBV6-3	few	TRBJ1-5	CASSNPDRSPYQPQHF	TGTGCCAGCAGTAACCCGGACAGAAGCCCTTATCAGCCCCAGCATTTT
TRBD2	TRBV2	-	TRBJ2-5	CASSEPYQTPATLLTAGDGETQYF	TGTGCCAGCAGTGAACCGTACCAAACCCCGGCCACTCTTCTCACAGCGGGGGATGGGGAGACCCAGTACTTC
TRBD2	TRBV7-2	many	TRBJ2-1	CASSLEAGGQFF	TGTGCCAGCAGCTTGGAGGCGGGGGGGCAGTTCTTC
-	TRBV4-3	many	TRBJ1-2	CASSQDQGGGEHGYTF	TGCGCCAGCAGCCAAGATCAGGGCGGGGGGGAACATGGCTACACCTTC
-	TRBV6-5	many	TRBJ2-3	CASSLLGEDTQYF	TGTGCCAGCAGCCTGTTAGGGGAAGATACGCAGTATTTT
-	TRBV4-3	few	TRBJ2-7	CASSQDPGKYEQYF	TGCGCCAGCAGCCAAGATCCAGGGAAGTACGAGCAGTACTTC
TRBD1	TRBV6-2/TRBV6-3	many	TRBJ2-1	CASSYSRPGTGEFF	TGTGCCAGCAGTTACTCAAGGCCCGGGACAGGGGAGTTCTTC
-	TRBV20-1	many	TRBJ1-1	CSARGEKDTEAFF	TGCAGTGCTAGAGGGGAGAAGGACACTGAAGCTTTCTTT
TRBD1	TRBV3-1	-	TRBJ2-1	CASSLLDRDHEQFF	TGTGCCAGCAGCCTCCTAGACAGGGACCATGAGCAGTTCTTC
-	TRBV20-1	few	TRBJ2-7	CSARDPDRRDEQYF	TGCAGTGCTAGAGATCCCGACAGGAGAGACGAGCAGTACTTC
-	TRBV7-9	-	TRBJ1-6	CASPPDHNSPLHF	TGTGCCAGCCCCCCGGATCATAATTCACCCCTCCACTTT
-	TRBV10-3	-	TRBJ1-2	CAISEGQITNYGYTF	TGTGCCATCAGTGAAGGACAGATAACTAACTATGGCTACACCTTC
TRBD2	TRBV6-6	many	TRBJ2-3	CASSSPRLAGRTDTQYF	TGTGCCAGCAGTTCCCCAAGACTAGCGGGGCGCACAGATACGCAGTATTTT
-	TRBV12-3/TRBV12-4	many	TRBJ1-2	CASRLSQDYGYTF	TGTGCCAGCAGACTGAGCCAGGACTATGGCTACACCTTC
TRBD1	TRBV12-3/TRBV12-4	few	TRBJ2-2	CASRTNRGLSGELFF	TGTGCCAGCAGAACTAACAGGGGGCTGAGCGGGGAGCTGTTTTTT
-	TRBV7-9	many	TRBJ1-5	CASGAGDQPQHF	TGTGCCAGCGGTGCGGGGGATCAGCCCCAGCATTTT
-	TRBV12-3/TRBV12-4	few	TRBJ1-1	CASSLVAGAEAFF	TGTGCCAGCAGTTTAGTGGCAGGGGCTGAAGCTTTCTTT
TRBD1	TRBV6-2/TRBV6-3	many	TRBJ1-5	CASSYRQGTSNQPQHF	TGTGCCAGCAGTTACAGACAGGGGACTAGCAATCAGCCCCAGCATTTT
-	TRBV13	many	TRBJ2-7	CASSSVQGEQYF	TGTGCCAGCAGCTCAGTACAGGGCGAGCAGTACTTC
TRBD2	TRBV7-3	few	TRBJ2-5	CASSLFGAAGGGRETQYF	TGTGCCAGCAGCTTATTCGGTGCAGCGGGGGGCGGTCGGGAGACCCAGTACTTC
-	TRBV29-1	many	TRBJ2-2	CSVDIGNTGELFF	TGCAGCGTTGATATCGGGAACACCGGGGAGCTGTTTTTT
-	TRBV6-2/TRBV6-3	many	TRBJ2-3	CASQGPGFVDTQYF	TGTGCCAGCCAGGGTCCCGGGTTTGTGGATACGCAGTATTTT
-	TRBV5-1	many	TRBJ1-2	CASSLGVTNYGYTF	TGCGCCAGCAGCTTGGGTGTGACGAACTATGGCTACACCTTC
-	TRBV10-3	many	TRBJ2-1	CAISESLSNEQFF	TGTGCCATCAGTGAGTCCCTGAGCAATGAGCAGTTCTTC
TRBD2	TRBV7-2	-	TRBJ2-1	CASSQSGDPYNEQFF	TGTGCCAGCAGCCAGAGCGGGGACCCCTACAATGAGCAGTTCTTC
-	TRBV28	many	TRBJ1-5	CASSADSNQPQHF	TGTGCCAGCAGCGCCGACAGCAATCAGCCCCAGCATTTT
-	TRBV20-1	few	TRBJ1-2	CSARDHDSYGYTF	TGCAGTGCTAGAGATCACGACAGCTATGGCTACACCTTC
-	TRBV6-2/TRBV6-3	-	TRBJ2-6	CASSYEAGTSGANVLTF	TGTGCCAGCAGTTACGAGGCTGGGACCTCTGGGGCCAACGTCCTGACTTTC
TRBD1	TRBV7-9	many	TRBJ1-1	CASSLSTGGTEAFF	TGTGCCAGCAGCCTTTCCACAGGGGGCACTGAAGCTTTCTTT
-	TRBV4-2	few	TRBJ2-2	CASSQVHATSTGELFF	TGTGCCAGCAGCCAAGTTCACGCTACCAGCACCGGGGAGCTGTTTTTT
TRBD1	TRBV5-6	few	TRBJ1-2	CASRLTGGLDYGYTF	TGTGCCAGCAGGTTAACAGGGGGCCTCGACTATGGCTACACCTTC
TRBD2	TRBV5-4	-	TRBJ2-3	CASSLAGAGGSDTQYF	TGTGCCAGCAGCTTGGCCGGAGCGGGGGGCTCAGATACGCAGTATTTT
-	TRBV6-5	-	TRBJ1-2	CASSYSFGPYGYTF	TGTGCCAGCAGTTACTCATTCGGGCCCTATGGCTACACCTTC
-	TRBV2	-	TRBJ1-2	CASNEGGRASGDYGYTF	TGTGCCAGCAACGAGGGTGGCAGGGCTAGTGGGGACTATGGCTACACCTTC
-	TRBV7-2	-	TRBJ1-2	CASSLGLTGGPTYGYTF	TGTGCCAGCAGCTTAGGTCTAACAGGAGGTCCGACCTATGGCTACACCTTC
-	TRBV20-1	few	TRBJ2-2	CSARTGAGTGELFF	TGCAGTGCTAGAACGGGGGCCGGCACCGGGGAGCTGTTTTTT
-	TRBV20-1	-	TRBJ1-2	CSAIKSGVDYGYTF	TGCAGTGCCATCAAATCCGGGGTTGACTATGGCTACACCTTC
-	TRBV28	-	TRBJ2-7	CASSPIGEYEQYF	TGTGCCAGCAGTCCAATAGGGGAATACGAGCAGTACTTC